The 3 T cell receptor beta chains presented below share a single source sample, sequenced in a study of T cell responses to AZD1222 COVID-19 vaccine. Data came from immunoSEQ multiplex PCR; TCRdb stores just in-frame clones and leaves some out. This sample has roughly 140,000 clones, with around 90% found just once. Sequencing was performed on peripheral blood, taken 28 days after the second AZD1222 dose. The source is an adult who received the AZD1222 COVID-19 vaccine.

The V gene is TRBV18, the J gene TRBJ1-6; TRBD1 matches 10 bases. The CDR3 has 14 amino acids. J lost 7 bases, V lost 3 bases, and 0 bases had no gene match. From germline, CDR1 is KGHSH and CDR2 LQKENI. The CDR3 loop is CASSPDRGNSPLHF. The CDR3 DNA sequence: TGTGCCAGCTCACCGGACAGGGGGAATTCACCCCTCCACTTT.

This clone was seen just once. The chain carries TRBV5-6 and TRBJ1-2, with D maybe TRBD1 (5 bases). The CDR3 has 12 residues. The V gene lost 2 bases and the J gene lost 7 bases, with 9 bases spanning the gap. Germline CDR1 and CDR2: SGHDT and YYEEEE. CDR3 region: CASSFTGGGYTF. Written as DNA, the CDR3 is TGTGCCAGCAGCTTTACGGGGGGTGGCTACACCTTC.

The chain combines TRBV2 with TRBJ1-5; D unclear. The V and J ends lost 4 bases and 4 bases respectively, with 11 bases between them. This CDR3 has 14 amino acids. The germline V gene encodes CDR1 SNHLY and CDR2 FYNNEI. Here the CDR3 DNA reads TGTGCCAGCAGTGTCTCCAGCGAAAATCAGCCCCAGCATTTT. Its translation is CASSVSSENQPQHF.